This passage covers 22 T cell receptor beta chains from one sample sequenced in a study of response to subunit inactivated influenza vaccine. TCRdb re-called the RT-PCR reads through MiXCR, storing one row per CDR3 protein. The table includes around 570,000 distinct CDR3 sequences, over 9% detected once. This sample was shared with a second study, whose subject was T cells expressing NK-cell markers. From that paper: 5'RACE template switching built TCR beta cDNA with unique molecular identifiers.

Source: PBMCs from blood, taken on the day of vaccination. The receptors come from a man aged 45-60 years who received an inactivated influenza vaccine.

This clonotype was seen only a few times. V gene TRBV7-6 combines with J gene TRBJ2-5; D is possibly TRBD1 (6 bases). V was pared by 11 bases and J by 3 bases, with 19 bases between. CDR3 length: 14 amino acids. Germline loops: CDR1 SGHVS, CDR2 FNYEAQ. DNA for the CDR3: TGTGCCGGACGAAGGCTGGGGGCAGAAGAGACCCAGTACTTC. The encoded protein is CAGRRLGAEETQYF.

The rearrangement links TRBV6-2 or TRBV6-3 to TRBJ2-1; 10 bases are shared with TRBD1. Germline V CDR1 and CDR2: MNHEY, SVGEGT. After removal of 7 bases from V and 4 bases from J, the junction contained 7 bases not matched to a gene. The CDR3 is 15 amino acids. The CDR3 coding sequence is TGTGCCAGCACCTTCGGACAGGGGGGTTACAATGAGCAGTTCTTC. Amino acid sequence: CASTFGQGGYNEQFF.

This clonotype has more than one count but fewer than ten. The gene calls are TRBV5-5 and TRBJ1-4; D remains unclear. There are 14 residues in the CDR3. V was clipped by 4 bases and J by 3 bases, with 10 bases between them. Germline assignment: CDR1 SGHKS and CDR2 YYEKEE (reference sequence). CDR3 nucleotides: TGTGCCAGCAGCCCGTTGGCGGCTAATGAAAAACTGTTTTTT. This sequence encodes CASSPLAANEKLFF.

This clonotype has only a few counts. The chain is built from TRBV6-1 and TRBJ2-5; D unresolved. This CDR3 has 12 residues. Trimming left V 10 bases short and J 6 bases short, with 15 bases between. CDR1 and CDR2 (germline): MNHNS, SASEGT. CDR3 amino acids: CATSLGRKTQYF. In DNA, the CDR3 is TGTGCCACAAGCCTGGGTAGGAAGACCCAGTACTTC.

The chain recombines TRBV5-8 with TRBJ2-2; 11 nucleotides align to TRBD1. The germline gives CDR1 SGHTS, CDR2 YDEGEE. V shed 4 bases and J 6 bases; nucleotides not matched to a gene: 8. This CDR3 is 16 amino acids long. The CDR3 DNA reads as TGTGCCAGCAGCAAAGGACAGGGGGCGCGTTCCGGGGAGCTGTTTTTT. It translates to CASSKGQGARSGELFF.

The V and J genes are TRBV10-3 and TRBJ1-5; tentative D call: TRBD1 (5 bases). V shed 2 bases and J shed 3 bases, with 11 bases lying between them. The CDR3 contains 15 residues. CDR1 ENHRY and CDR2 SYGVKD come from the germline V gene. CDR3 DNA: TGTGCCATCAGTGAGACAGGCGGAAACAATCAGCCCCAGCATTTT. Translated, it gives CAISETGGNNQPQHF.

The V call is TRBV19, the J call TRBJ2-3; 8 bases are a match to TRBD1. CDR1 LNHDA and CDR2 SQIVND come from the germline V gene (reference sequence). Losses at the gene ends were 7 bases for V and 6 bases for J; bases not matched to a gene: 3. This CDR3 spans 12 amino acids. In nucleotides, the CDR3 is TGTGCCAGTACCTCAGGGGGCGATACGCAGTATTTT. Translated, it gives CASTSGGDTQYF.

V gene TRBV7-9 combines with J gene TRBJ1-2; 8 bases fit TRBD1. The V and J ends lost 1 base and 4 bases, in that order; junction bases with no gene match: 8. This CDR3 contains 16 residues. CDR1 is SEHNR, CDR2 FQNEAQ, per germline (reference sequence). The CDR3 DNA sequence: TGTGCCAGCAGCTTAGGAGGACAGGGTGAAGGCTATGGCTACACCTTC. It specifies CASSLGGQGEGYGYTF.

The chain carries TRBV7-9 and TRBJ2-1; D uncertain. Trimming shortened V by 4 bases and J by 1 base, and 8 bases separated the two germline ends. The CDR3 has 14 residues. Germline loops: CDR1 SEHNR, CDR2 FQNEAQ (reference sequence). CDR3 bases: TGTGCCAGCAGCTCCTCGAAATCCTACAATGAGCAGTTCTTC. Protein product: CASSSSKSYNEQFF.

This clonotype was seen only a few times. The chain recombines TRBV27 with TRBJ2-1; 11 nucleotides agree with TRBD2. CDR1 is MNHEY, CDR2 SMNVEV, per germline (reference sequence). V gave up 7 bases and J gave up 0 bases; unmatched junction bases: 8. The CDR3 runs 17 residues. CDR3 coding DNA: TGTGCCAGCAATCCGGGACTAGCGGCGAGCTCCTACAATGAGCAGTTCTTC. Residues: CASNPGLAASSYNEQFF.

This clonotype was counted between two and nine times. The V call is TRBV5-1, the J call TRBJ1-2, with D hard to call. The germline V gene has CDR1 SGHRS and CDR2 YFSETQ. The germline V and J ends were trimmed by 0 bases and 8 bases, with 14 bases remaining between them. This CDR3 has 14 residues. The CDR3 region has the DNA TGCGCCAGCAGCTTGGTCCCCCAGGCCAGGGGCTACACCTTC. Translation gives CASSLVPQARGYTF. Using reference TRBV5-1 and TRBJ1-2 for the parts outside the CDR3, the full variable domain is KAGVTQTPRYLIKTRGQQVTLSCSPISGHRSVSWYQQTPGQGLQFLFEYFSETQRNKGNFPGRFSGRQFSNSRSEMNVSTLELGDSALYLCASSLVPQARGYTFGSGTRLTVV.

Only one count was recorded for this clonotype. This chain joins TRBV24-1 and TRBJ2-1; weak D call: TRBD1 (5 bases). Germline CDR1 KGHDR, CDR2 SFDVKD. Trimming took off 5 bases at V and 2 bases at J, with 9 bases between the two ends. This CDR3 is built from 14 residues. CDR3 nucleotides: TGTGCCACCAGTGTTTCAGGGACCTACAATGAGCAGTTCTTC. It specifies CATSVSGTYNEQFF.

This clonotype was counted between two and nine times. The DNA of the CDR3 is TGCGCCAGCAGCCAAGGTGTAAGAGCGTACGAGCAGTACTTC. Its translation: CASSQGVRAYEQYF. V gene TRBV4-3 combines with J gene TRBJ2-7; D gene unclear. Between the trimmed V and J ends, which lost 1 base and 4 bases, there was a span of 11 bases. Germline assignment: CDR1 LGHNA and CDR2 YSLEER. This CDR3 comprises 14 residues.

The V call is TRBV12-3 or TRBV12-4, the J call TRBJ2-2, with 8 bases lining up with TRBD2. The ends lost 6 bases at V and 2 bases at J; junction bases unmatched: 5. The CDR3 is 15 residues long. This CDR3 reads CASSPLAANTGELFF. DNA for the CDR3: TGTGCCAGCAGCCCACTAGCGGCAAACACCGGGGAGCTGTTTTTT.

The rearrangement uses TRBV10-3 and TRBJ2-7; the D call may be TRBD1 or TRBD2 (5 bases each). The CDR3 totals 13 residues. Germline CDR1 reads ENHRY; CDR2 reads SYGVKD. V was shortened by 9 bases and J by 6 bases, with 18 bases between the two germline ends. The CDR3 reads CAIMGTIQAEQYF. DNA for the CDR3: TGTGCCATAATGGGGACCATACAGGCCGAGCAGTACTTC.

J is TRBJ2-3 and V is TRBV4-3, with TRBD1 matching over 8 bases. Losses at the gene ends were 3 bases for V and 5 bases for J; bases not matched to a gene: 16. Germline lookup yields CDR1 LGHNA and CDR2 YSLEER. CDR3 length: 18 residues. CDR3 residues: CASSHRDLFGTGEDTQYF. The CDR3 nucleotides read TGCGCCAGCAGCCATCGCGACCTATTCGGGACAGGAGAAGATACGCAGTATTTT.

In this sample, this clonotype turned up a few times. The CDR3: CATSKEDRVTDTQYF. The CDR3 DNA sequence: TGTGCCACCAGCAAGGAGGACAGGGTCACAGATACGCAGTATTTT. V and J are TRBV15 and TRBJ2-3; 8 nucleotides align to TRBD1. The germline V gene encodes CDR1 LNHNV and CDR2 YYDKDF (reference sequence). The V and J ends lost 4 bases and 2 bases, in that order; junction bases with no gene match: 5. CDR3 length equals 15 residues.

This sequence joins TRBV20-1 and TRBJ1-1; the D gene is possibly TRBD1 (6 bases). Trimming removed 4 bases at V and 4 bases at J, with 16 bases between. CDR3 size: 14 residues. CDR1 DFQATT and CDR2 SNEGSKA come from the germline V gene (reference sequence). The CDR3 DNA sequence: TGCAGTGCTAAGATGGGTGGGGGGGCCACTGAAGCTTTCTTT. Protein: CSAKMGGGATEAFF.

This chain joins TRBV4-3 and TRBJ2-1, with D possibly being TRBD1 or TRBD2 (5 bases each). The germline V and J ends were trimmed by 0 bases and 6 bases, with 15 bases remaining between them. Germline CDR1 LGHNA, CDR2 YSLEER. CDR3 length: 16 residues. For the CDR3, the DNA is TGCGCCAGCAGCCAAGAATCCGGGACGTCGACCAATGAGCAGTTCTTC. The encoded protein is CASSQESGTSTNEQFF.

The J gene is TRBJ2-3, the V gene TRBV5-1; 7 positions match TRBD1. The CDR3 is 16 residues long. CDR1 is SGHRS, CDR2 YFSETQ, per germline. V dropped 2 bases and J dropped 2; count of bases not matched to a gene: 8. The CDR3: CASSFIRDSYTDTQYF. The CDR3 DNA is TGCGCCAGCAGCTTTATCCGGGACAGCTACACAGATACGCAGTATTTT. The entire variable domain, with the rest obtained from reference TRBV5-1 and TRBJ2-3, is as follows: KAGVTQTPRYLIKTRGQQVTLSCSPISGHRSVSWYQQTPGQGLQFLFEYFSETQRNKGNFPGRFSGRQFSNSRSEMNVSTLELGDSALYLCASSFIRDSYTDTQYFGPGTRLTVL.

The chain has TRBV18 and TRBJ2-5, with D maybe TRBD1 (5 bases). From germline, CDR1 is KGHSH and CDR2 LQKENI. Trimming took 2 bases from V and 4 from J, leaving 17 bases between them. The CDR3 covers 16 residues. The CDR3 DNA sequence: TGTGCCAGCTCACCAATCCCAGGGTCGGTCAGAGAGACCCAGTACTTC. It yields the protein CASSPIPGSVRETQYF.

In this sample, this clonotype turned up a few times. The genes are TRBV4-2 and TRBJ2-1; tentatively, D is TRBD2 (6 bases). V lost 0 bases, J lost 6 bases, and 9 bases lay in between. The CDR3 consists of 14 residues. CDR1 and CDR2 (germline): LGHNA, YNFKEQ. CDR3 sequence (DNA): TGTGCCAGCAGCCAAGATCAAGCGGGCAATGAGCAGTTCTTC. Its protein product is CASSQDQAGNEQFF.